Below are 24 T cell receptor beta chains sequenced from a single sample in a study of T cells in Graves' hyperthyroidism and ophthalmopathy. RNA transcripts gave rise to amplified TCR beta CDR3 regions. The TCR CDR3 was amplified in a first-round RT-PCR using the HTBI primer set. One entry per CDR3 protein, called by TCRdb with MiXCR from the multiplex PCR reads. The profile shows about 380,000 distinct CDR3 sequences, more than 14% of them singletons. Material: blood. These TCRs come from a woman aged 25 to 39 with Graves' ophthalmopathy.

This sequence joins TRBV19 and TRBJ1-5, with D uncertain. In germline, CDR1 is LNHDA, CDR2 SQIVND (reference sequence). The CDR3 is 13 amino acids. Trimming shortened V by 3 bases and J by 6 bases, and 9 bases separated the two germline ends. This CDR3 reads CASSIGVGQPQHF. The CDR3 coding sequence is TGTGCCAGTAGTATTGGGGTAGGTCAGCCCCAGCATTTT.

This clonotype was picked up many times. This chain uses TRBV7-8 with TRBJ1-1; 7 nucleotides line up with TRBD1. The germline gives CDR1 SGHVS, CDR2 FQNEAQ. This CDR3 spans 15 amino acids. V lost 1 base and J lost 2; bases outside the gene matches: 4. The chain's CDR3 is CASSLVGTVNTEAFF. The CDR3 nucleotides are TGTGCCAGCAGCTTAGTTGGGACAGTCAACACTGAAGCTTTCTTT.

This clonotype has ten or more counts. This chain joins TRBV7-9 and TRBJ1-1; no definite D call. Trimming took off 4 bases at V and 5 bases at J, with 11 bases between the two ends. This CDR3 spans 13 amino acids. CDR1 is SEHNR, CDR2 FQNEAQ, per germline (reference sequence). This CDR3 is CASSSRERTEAFF. In DNA, the CDR3 is TGTGCCAGCAGCTCCCGAGAGAGGACTGAAGCTTTCTTT. Full variable domain (outside the CDR3, taken from reference TRBV7-9 and TRBJ1-1): DTGVSQNPRHKITKRGQNVTFRCDPISEHNRLYWYRQTLGQGPEFLTYFQNEAQLEKSRLLSDRFSAERPKGSFSTLEIQRTEQGDSAMYLCASSSRERTEAFFGQGTRLTVV.

This clonotype was counted at least ten times. The chain couples TRBV18 to TRBJ2-2; TRBD1 aligns across 9 bases. The germline V gene encodes CDR1 KGHSH and CDR2 LQKENI. The J segment lost 7 bases and the V segment lost 8 bases, leaving 11 bases of the junction unmatched. CDR3 length: 15 residues. In DNA form, the CDR3 reads TGTGCCAGCGAACCGGGACAGGGTTTTGGCGGGGAGCTGTTTTTT. Translation: CASEPGQGFGGELFF.

This clonotype was found many times. This rearrangement joins TRBV2 to TRBJ2-1, with a tentative D call TRBD1 (6 bases). Germline lookup yields CDR1 SNHLY and CDR2 FYNNEI. The CDR3 is 13 residues long. V lost 11 bases, J lost 9 bases, and 20 bases lay in between. The CDR3 protein is CAGNPSGVGEQFF. The CDR3 DNA reads as TGTGCCGGAAACCCTTCAGGGGTCGGTGAGCAGTTCTTC.

The genes are TRBV24-1 and TRBJ2-4, with D perhaps being TRBD1 or TRBD2 (5 bases each). Germline CDR1 reads KGHDR; CDR2 reads SFDVKD. The CDR3 loop spans 15 amino acids. Trimming cost V 7 bases and J 2 bases, with 14 bases left between them. The CDR3 reads CATSAGSLSKNIQYF. As DNA, the CDR3 is TGTGCCACCAGCGCAGGGAGTCTGTCCAAAAACATTCAGTACTTC.

This clonotype has just a few counts. V gene TRBV24-1 combines with J gene TRBJ2-1; perhaps TRBD2 as D (6 bases). Germline V lookup: CDR1 KGHDR, CDR2 SFDVKD. The length of the CDR3 is 15 residues. Trimming took off 6 bases at V and 0 bases at J, with 11 bases between the two ends. The DNA for the CDR3 is TGTGCCACCAGTCCGGGACTCTTCTCCTACAATGAGCAGTTCTTC. The encoded protein is CATSPGLFSYNEQFF.

The rearrangement uses TRBV4-1 and TRBJ2-1, with 11 bases lining up with TRBD2. V lost 7 bases, J lost 10 bases, and 15 bases stayed unmatched. The CDR3 consists of 16 residues. Germline lookup yields CDR1 MGHRA and CDR2 YSYEKL. This chain's CDR3 is CASTSGGTSGAREQFF. The CDR3 nucleotides are TGCGCCAGCACTTCAGGGGGGACTAGCGGTGCTAGAGAGCAGTTCTTC.

The chain joins TRBV19 to TRBJ1-5; D not certain. V was clipped by 0 bases and J by 1 base, with 7 bases between them. CDR3 length: 15 residues. Germline V gene lookup returns CDR1 LNHDA and CDR2 SQIVND (reference sequence). CDR3 protein: CASSIEGRSNQPQHF. In DNA form, the CDR3 reads TGTGCCAGTAGTATAGAAGGCAGGAGCAATCAGCCCCAGCATTTT. Together with reference TRBV19 and TRBJ1-5, the CDR3 gives the full variable domain: DGGITQSPKYLFRKEGQNVTLSCEQNLNHDAMYWYRQDPGQGLRLIYYSQIVNDFQKGDIAEGYSVSREKKESFPLTVTSAQKNPTAFYLCASSIEGRSNQPQHFGDGTRLSIL.

This clonotype was seen a handful of times. The rearrangement links TRBV19 to TRBJ1-1; tentative D call: TRBD1 (6 bases). V was pared by 7 bases and J by 5 bases, with 20 bases between. The CDR3 totals 15 residues. Germline V gene data show CDR1 as LNHDA and CDR2 as SQIVND (reference sequence). In DNA form, the CDR3 reads TGTGCCAGTAAAGTAATGGGGGGCGCAGGGACTGAAGCTTTCTTT. This gives the protein CASKVMGGAGTEAFF.

The V call is TRBV4-1, the J call TRBJ1-1, with D perhaps matching TRBD1 (6 bases). The CDR3 sequence is 13 residues long. Per germline, CDR1 MGHRA and CDR2 YSYEKL. Trimming shortened V by 11 bases and J by 7 bases, and 20 bases separated the two germline ends. CDR3 nucleotides: TGCGCCTGCAAGGGGGTGAGGGGGGATGAAGCTTTCTTT. This codes for CACKGVRGDEAFF.

Ten or more counts support this clonotype. The rearrangement joins TRBV27 to TRBJ1-2; TRBD1 agrees at 7 bases. CDR3 length equals 15 residues. The ends lost 5 bases at V and 7 bases at J; junction bases unmatched: 13. Germline values: CDR1 MNHEY, CDR2 SMNVEV (reference sequence). The CDR3 coding sequence is TGTGCCAGCAGTCAAACAGGGGATAGGGTTGGTGGCTACACCTTC. Residues: CASSQTGDRVGGYTF.

This chain connects TRBV28 to TRBJ1-2; 7 bases match TRBD1. The CDR3 is 16 residues long. The germline V gene has CDR1 MDHEN and CDR2 SYDVKM. V trimming: 0 bases; J trimming: 6 bases; junction bases outside the gene matches: 10. The CDR3 DNA reads as TGTGCCAGCAGTTTATGGGTGGGACAGCGTTTACATGGCTACACCTTC. Its translation: CASSLWVGQRLHGYTF.

The table lists this clonotype with a few counts. The chain combines TRBV19 with TRBJ2-7; D may be TRBD2 (6 bases). CDR1 and CDR2 from the germline V gene are LNHDA and SQIVND (reference sequence). The CDR3 loop spans 14 amino acids. V was clipped by 10 bases and J by 0 bases, with 16 bases between them. CDR3 sequence (DNA): TGTGCCACCAGCTTAGGAGGGAGCTCCTACGAGCAGTACTTC. Its protein is CATSLGGSSYEQYF.

This clonotype showed up many times. J is TRBJ2-1 and V is TRBV4-2, with TRBD2 identical over 10 bases. V trimming: 4 bases; J trimming: 3 bases; junction bases outside the gene matches: 9. There are 17 residues in the CDR3. The germline V gene encodes CDR1 LGHNA and CDR2 YNFKEQ. Here the CDR3 DNA reads TGTGCCAGCAGCCCGGCCCATACTAGCGGGAACTACAATGAGCAGTTCTTC. Translation: CASSPAHTSGNYNEQFF.

The chain has TRBV2 and TRBJ2-3; TRBD2 matches at 10 bases. Germline assignment: CDR1 SNHLY and CDR2 FYNNEI. Losses at the gene ends were 5 bases for V and 0 bases for J; bases not matched to a gene: 5. This CDR3 spans 16 amino acids. This chain's CDR3 is CASSPNSGGSTDTQYF. The CDR3 DNA reads as TGTGCCAGCAGTCCGAATAGCGGGGGGAGCACAGATACGCAGTATTTT.

This clonotype appeared many times. V and J are TRBV3-1 and TRBJ1-2, with D perhaps matching TRBD1 (6 bases). With 2 bases removed from V and 8 bases from J, the gap between germline ends came to 12 bases. The CDR3 has 13 residues. Germline CDR1 reads LGHDT; CDR2 reads YNNKEL (reference sequence). This chain's CDR3 is CASSQTGSQGYTF. As DNA, the CDR3 is TGTGCCAGCAGCCAAACAGGGTCTCAAGGCTACACCTTC. The whole variable domain, filled in from reference TRBV3-1 and TRBJ1-2, reads DTAVSQTPKYLVTQMGNDKSIKCEQNLGHDTMYWYKQDSKKFLKIMFSYNNKELIINETVPNRFSPKSPDKAHLNLHINSLELGDSAVYFCASSQTGSQGYTFGSGTRLTVV.

The sample holds many counts of this clonotype. The genes are TRBV18 and TRBJ1-5; D is unresolved. Looked up from germline, CDR1 is KGHSH and CDR2 is LQKENI. The CDR3 loop spans 17 amino acids. Trimming stripped 3 bases from V and 1 base from J, with 16 bases between. CDR3 protein: CASSPDLVSQSNQPQHF. Written as DNA, the CDR3 is TGTGCCAGCTCACCGGATCTAGTTTCTCAAAGCAATCAGCCCCAGCATTTT.

The J gene is TRBJ1-1, the V gene TRBV10-3; perhaps TRBD1 as D (5 bases). Germline values: CDR1 ENHRY, CDR2 SYGVKD. CDR3 length equals 13 residues. Trimming shortened V by 8 bases and J by 1 base, and 11 bases separated the two germline ends. The CDR3 loop is CAIRDAGNTEAFF. For the CDR3, the DNA is TGTGCCATCCGGGACGCAGGGAACACTGAAGCTTTCTTT.

This rearrangement joins TRBV6-6 to TRBJ1-5; a weak D match, TRBD1 (5 bases). The V and J ends lost 1 base and 5 bases respectively, with 12 bases between them. The germline CDR1 and CDR2 sequences are MNHNY and SVGAGI (reference sequence). This CDR3 contains 15 residues. The CDR3 protein is CASSYFGTGDQPQHF. The CDR3 region has the DNA TGTGCCAGCAGTTACTTCGGGACGGGGGATCAGCCCCAGCATTTT.

In this sample, this clonotype turned up many times. The CDR3 DNA reads TGCAGTGCTAGCGGGGGGGCCGCCTGGGAGACCCAGTACTTC. Amino acids: CSASGGAAWETQYF. V usage is TRBV20-1 and J usage is TRBJ2-5, with 8 positions matching TRBD2. CDR1 is DFQATT and CDR2 is SNEGSKA in the germline V gene (reference sequence). The CDR3 loop spans 14 amino acids. J gave up 5 bases and V 3 bases, and 8 bases lay outside the gene matches.

This clonotype was detected a few times. The J gene is TRBJ2-7, the V gene TRBV7-8; tentative D call: TRBD2 (6 bases). Per the germline V gene, CDR1 is SGHVS and CDR2 is FQNEAQ. This CDR3 has 15 amino acids. Trimming shortened V by 5 bases and J by 0 bases, and 14 bases separated the two germline ends. CDR3 protein: CASSAVGGSSYEQYF. The CDR3 DNA sequence: TGTGCCAGCAGCGCAGTTGGGGGGTCCTCCTACGAGCAGTACTTC.

This clonotype has a count of ten or more. This sequence joins TRBV30 and TRBJ1-2; D is uncertain. The CDR3 is 14 residues long. V was trimmed by 4 bases and J by 3 bases, leaving 15 bases between them. The germline V gene has CDR1 GTSNPN and CDR2 SVGIG (reference sequence). The CDR3 spells CAWKLWAVDYGYTF. CDR3 sequence (DNA): TGTGCCTGGAAACTGTGGGCCGTGGACTATGGCTACACCTTC.

This clonotype occurred many times. The J gene is TRBJ2-7, the V gene TRBV16; tentatively, D is TRBD1 (6 bases). The length of the CDR3 is 15 residues. Germline values: CDR1 KGHSY, CDR2 FQNENV. Trimming took off 4 bases at V and 2 bases at J, with 15 bases between the two ends. CDR3 sequence reads: CASSPAGTSTYEQYF. For the CDR3, the DNA is TGTGCCAGCAGCCCTGCCGGGACATCCACCTACGAGCAGTACTTC.